The 30 T cell receptor beta chains in this list originate from one sample, sequenced in a study of blood T cell repertoires in COVID-19. The table came from immunoSEQ multiplex PCR; TCRdb's copy has only in-frame clones and leaves some out. The repertoire includes 200,000 to 250,000 clones, around 80% of them detected once, and 5.1% sits in the top ten. Sequencing used peripheral blood. Receptors originate from a woman aged 60-75 years who had recovered from COVID-19.

The chain couples TRBV30 to TRBJ1-4; D gene uncertain. The CDR3 spans 14 residues. Germline assignment: CDR1 GTSNPN and CDR2 SVGIG (reference sequence). Trimming shortened V by 1 base and J by 8 bases, and 14 bases separated the two germline ends. The CDR3 loop reads CAWSAGRTGEKLFF. Here the CDR3 DNA reads TGTGCCTGGAGTGCAGGCAGGACGGGGGAAAAACTGTTTTTT.

Of note for this clone: Other nucleotide sequences in the sample specify the same CDR3. The chain combines TRBV5-1 with TRBJ1-2; perhaps TRBD1 as D (6 bases). This CDR3 is built from 12 residues. Germline V gives CDR1 SGHRS, CDR2 YFSETQ. Trimming removed 5 bases from V and 4 bases from J, with 9 bases in between. CDR3 loop: CASSSDSYGYTF. CDR3 coding DNA: TGCGCCAGCAGTTCGGACAGCTATGGCTACACCTTC.

The chain has TRBV4-1 and TRBJ2-1, with D possibly matching TRBD1 (6 bases). This CDR3 has 18 residues. V was shortened by 2 bases and J by 0 bases, with 17 bases between the two germline ends. Germline lookup yields CDR1 MGHRA and CDR2 YSYEKL. The CDR3 spells CASSQFPRGSPSYNEQFF. CDR3 in DNA: TGCGCCAGCAGCCAATTCCCGAGGGGGTCCCCCTCCTACAATGAGCAGTTCTTC.

This clone was detected a few times. The chain is built from TRBV19 and TRBJ1-2, with 9 bases aligning to TRBD1. This CDR3 contains 14 residues. V shed 6 bases and J 3 bases; nucleotides not matched to a gene: 5. CDR1 and CDR2 from the germline V gene are LNHDA and SQIVND (reference sequence). The CDR3 DNA follows: TGTGCCAGTAGCTGGGACAGGGACCACTATGGCTACACCTTC. Its translation is CASSWDRDHYGYTF.

The V and J genes are TRBV20-1 and TRBJ1-2; 7 bases align to TRBD1. Looked up from germline, CDR1 is DFQATT and CDR2 is SNEGSKA (reference sequence). Trimming took 3 bases from V and 5 from J; bases not matched to a gene: 12. This CDR3 region has 15 residues. In DNA, the CDR3 is TGCAGTGCTAGTTTGGGTCCGGGACAGACTTATGGCTACACCTTC. This sequence encodes CSASLGPGQTYGYTF.

The gene calls are TRBV12-3 or TRBV12-4 and TRBJ1-2, with unresolved D. The CDR3 sequence is 13 residues long. V lost 3 bases to trimming and J lost 3 bases, with 8 bases between them. In DNA form, the CDR3 reads TGTGCCAGCAGTTTTTGGAGACACTATGGCTACACCTTC. Translation gives CASSFWRHYGYTF.

This clone was found once. The V gene is TRBV25-1, the J gene TRBJ1-1; possible D gene TRBD1, 5 bases. Germline CDR1 is MGHDK and CDR2 is SYGVNS. The CDR3 extends over 13 amino acids. Trimming removed 8 bases at V and 1 base at J, with 11 bases between. CDR3 DNA: TGTGCCAGCGCCTCAGGACAGAACACTGAAGCTTTCTTT. It codes for CASASGQNTEAFF. Full variable domain (missing parts from reference TRBV25-1 and TRBJ1-1): EADIYQTPRYLVIGTGKKITLECSQTMGHDKMYWYQQDPGMELHLIHYSYGVNSTEKGDLSSESTVSRIRTEHFPLTLESARPSHTSQYLCASASGQNTEAFFGQGTRLTVV.

This chain's CDR3 is CASRPEGQGSYGYTF. Here the CDR3 DNA reads TGCGCCAGCAGGCCAGAGGGACAGGGGAGCTATGGCTACACCTTC. This sequence joins TRBV5-1 and TRBJ1-2; 10 bases line up with TRBD1. The germline V gene encodes CDR1 SGHRS and CDR2 YFSETQ. The CDR3 length is 15 residues. Losses at the gene ends were 5 bases for V and 4 bases for J; bases not matched to a gene: 8.

The chain links TRBV7-9 to TRBJ2-1; 10 bases map to TRBD2. The CDR3 is 16 residues long. CDR1 SEHNR and CDR2 FQNEAQ come from the germline V gene (reference sequence). With 5 bases clipped from V and 7 bases from J, the junction kept 11 bases outside the gene matches. In nucleotides, the CDR3 is TGTGCCAGCAGCCCCAGTCTAGCGGGGGCCCGAAATGAGCAGTTCTTC. The encoded protein is CASSPSLAGARNEQFF.

This chain links TRBV7-2 with TRBJ1-5; D might be TRBD1 (6 bases). CDR1 and CDR2 (germline): SGHTA, FQGNSA. The germline V and J ends were trimmed by 4 bases and 7 bases, with 14 bases remaining between them. The CDR3 runs 14 residues. CDR3 bases: TGTGCCAGCAGCTCTCAACAGGGAGGGCAGCCCCAGCATTTT. It yields the protein CASSSQQGGQPQHF.

This clone has a single count. The chain has TRBV6-5 and TRBJ1-2; D possibly corresponds to TRBD1 (5 bases). V was clipped by 6 bases and J by 6 bases, with 14 bases between them. The CDR3 is made up of 13 amino acids. Per the germline V gene, CDR1 is MNHEY and CDR2 is SVGAGI. DNA for the CDR3: TGTGCCAGCAGCCTAGGCGGGGCCGATGGCTACACCTTC. As protein: CASSLGGADGYTF.

V and J are TRBV3-1 (or the pseudogene TRBV3-2) and TRBJ2-1, with D uncertain. With 3 bases removed from V and 10 bases from J, the gap between germline ends came to 10 bases. Germline assignment: CDR1 LGHDT and CDR2 YNNKEL (reference sequence). This CDR3 comprises 12 residues. The CDR3 nucleotides read TGTGCCAGCAGCCACGCGCGGTTCGAGCAGTTCTTC. Translating gives CASSHARFEQFF.

The V gene is TRBV9, the J gene TRBJ2-5; TRBD2 matches at 9 bases. V lost 0 bases to trimming and J lost 3 bases; unmatched junction nucleotides: 6. Germline V CDR1 and CDR2: SGDLS, YYNGEE. The CDR3 has 16 residues. CDR3 coding DNA: TGTGCCAGCAGCGTAGCTTTGTCTAGCGGGGAAGAGACCCAGTACTTC. Translating gives CASSVALSSGEETQYF.

To note about this clone: Other DNA sequences in the sample encode the same CDR3. The chain is built from TRBV18 and TRBJ1-1, with D perhaps matching TRBD1 (5 bases). V dropped 6 bases and J dropped 3 bases, with 11 bases sitting between them. The CDR3 runs to 13 residues. CDR1 and CDR2 from the germline V gene are KGHSH and LQKENI. The CDR3 spells CASSPGGDTEAFF. CDR3 DNA: TGTGCCAGCTCCCCGGGGGGGGACACTGAAGCTTTCTTT.

This clone occurred once. This CDR3 is also generated by other DNA sequences in the sample. The chain recombines TRBV6-2 or TRBV6-3 with TRBJ1-2; 7 nucleotides agree with TRBD1. Germline CDR1 MNHEY, CDR2 SVGEGT. After removal of 5 bases from V and 0 bases from J, the junction contained 3 bases not matched to a gene. The CDR3 is 14 amino acids. DNA for the CDR3: TGTGCCAGCAGTCCACAGGGGACTAACTATGGCTACACCTTC. This encodes CASSPQGTNYGYTF.

The V call is TRBV5-4, the J call TRBJ1-6, with TRBD1 as a possible D gene (5 bases). Germline loops: CDR1 SGHNT, CDR2 YYREEE (reference sequence). The CDR3 consists of 14 residues. Trimming took 2 bases from V and 6 from J, leaving 9 bases between them. The CDR3 here is CASSFERGNSPLHF. Written as DNA, the CDR3 is TGTGCCAGCAGCTTTGAAAGGGGTAATTCACCCCTCCACTTT.

CDR3: CSATPGLDRGRGYTF. The DNA of the CDR3 is TGCAGCGCCACTCCTGGGCTAGACAGGGGAAGAGGCTACACCTTC. This rearrangement joins TRBV29-1 to TRBJ1-2; the match to TRBD1 covers 8 bases. Per germline, CDR1 SQVTM and CDR2 ANQGSEA. The CDR3 is 15 residues long. Losses at the gene ends were 7 bases for V and 8 bases for J; bases not matched to a gene: 18.

The gene calls are TRBV7-3 and TRBJ2-3; 10 nucleotides line up with TRBD1. The CDR3 is 15 residues long. J gave up 4 bases and V 4 bases, and 5 bases lay outside the gene matches. The germline CDR1 and CDR2 sequences are SGHTA and FQGTGA. CDR3 coding DNA: TGTGCCAGCAGCTCGACAGGGGGCGAGGCAGATACGCAGTATTTT. This encodes CASSSTGGEADTQYF.

The chain uses TRBV7-2 and TRBJ1-4; possibly TRBD1 for D (6 bases). CDR1 is SGHTA and CDR2 is FQGNSA in the germline V gene. Trimming pared 6 bases from V and 4 bases from J, leaving 12 bases between. This CDR3 has 14 residues. The CDR3 loop is CASRLDRNNEKLFF. CDR3 DNA: TGTGCCAGCAGACTGGACAGAAATAATGAAAAACTGTTTTTT.

This clone was counted a few times. The sample has other DNA sequences that encode this CDR3 too. The chain uses TRBV27 and TRBJ2-1; 14 nucleotides align to TRBD2. The CDR3 length is 15 residues. Germline V gene data show CDR1 as MNHEY and CDR2 as SMNVEV (reference sequence). V lost 6 bases and J lost 6; bases outside the gene matches: 4. CDR3 sequence reads: CASSRLAGGINEQFF. The CDR3 nucleotides read TGTGCCAGCAGCCGACTAGCGGGGGGGATCAATGAGCAGTTCTTC.

The chain has TRBV4-1 and TRBJ1-5; 9 bases map to TRBD1. The CDR3 extends over 15 amino acids. Trimming cost V 3 bases and J 6 bases; bases outside gene matches: 6. Germline V gene data show CDR1 as MGHRA and CDR2 as YSYEKL. The CDR3 bases are TGCGCCAGCAGCCACCCAGGACAGGGGTTTCAGCCCCAGCATTTT. Its translation: CASSHPGQGFQPQHF.

This clone has only a few counts. This sequence joins TRBV12-3 or TRBV12-4 and TRBJ1-1; TRBD1 matches at 8 bases. The CDR3 sequence is 13 residues long. With V trimmed by 4 bases and J by 6 bases, 4 bases remained unmatched. CDR3 in amino acids: CASSSRGRAEAFF. In nucleotides, the CDR3 is TGTGCCAGCAGTTCCAGGGGGCGGGCTGAAGCTTTCTTT.

The chain joins TRBV5-1 to TRBJ2-1, with D tentatively TRBD2 (5 bases). Germline assignment: CDR1 SGHRS and CDR2 YFSETQ. This CDR3 comprises 15 residues. Trimming took 0 bases from V and 7 from J, leaving 14 bases between them. This CDR3 reads CASSLASGEGNEQFF. The DNA for the CDR3 is TGCGCCAGCAGCTTGGCCTCCGGGGAAGGAAATGAGCAGTTCTTC.

The rearrangement links TRBV20-1 to TRBJ2-7, with D possibly being TRBD1 (6 bases). The CDR3 is made up of 11 amino acids. Germline V gene lookup returns CDR1 DFQATT and CDR2 SNEGSKA (reference sequence). Deletions cut 6 bases from V and 6 bases from J, with 12 bases between. The CDR3: CSALTGSEQYF. The CDR3 DNA follows: TGCAGTGCCTTGACAGGTAGCGAGCAGTACTTC.

This clone was found many times. The chain carries TRBV6-4 and TRBJ1-6, with TRBD1 matching 10 bases. Germline values: CDR1 MRHNA, CDR2 SNTAGT. The CDR3 runs to 15 residues. V shed 3 bases, J shed 9 bases, and the junction held 5 bases outside the gene matches. The CDR3 is CASSERDRGSSPLHF. Here the CDR3 DNA reads TGTGCCAGCAGTGAGAGGGACAGGGGAAGTTCACCCCTCCACTTT.

The chain is built from TRBV11-2 and TRBJ1-2; D ambiguous. V lost 4 bases, J lost 7 bases, and 13 bases lay in between. The CDR3 extends over 13 amino acids. Germline V lookup: CDR1 SGHAT, CDR2 FQNNGV. The CDR3 loop is CASSSREGTGYTF. The CDR3 nucleotides are TGTGCCAGCAGCTCCCGGGAGGGCACTGGCTACACCTTC.

V is TRBV12-3 or TRBV12-4 and J is TRBJ2-3; D perhaps matches TRBD1 (5 bases). The CDR3 spans 13 residues. Trimming took off 6 bases at V and 2 bases at J, with 9 bases between the two ends. The CDR3 spells CASRDTNTDTQYF. The CDR3 nucleotides read TGTGCCAGCAGGGACACCAACACAGATACGCAGTATTTT.

V usage is TRBV10-3 and J usage is TRBJ2-3; D might be TRBD2 (6 bases). This CDR3 is 13 amino acids long. Germline V CDR1 and CDR2: ENHRY, SYGVKD. V lost 10 bases and J 2 bases, leaving 13 bases between the germline ends. Here the CDR3 reads CATRTISTDTQYF. CDR3 bases: TGTGCCACCCGGACTATATCCACAGATACGCAGTATTTT.

The CDR3 reads CASSLVAGGRGYNEQFF. The CDR3 nucleotides are TGTGCCAGCAGCTTAGTAGCGGGGGGCCGGGGGTACAATGAGCAGTTCTTC. The chain has TRBV7-9 and TRBJ2-1; TRBD2 aligns across 10 bases. The junction had 7 bases not matched to a gene; V was cut back by 1 base and J by 4 bases. Germline values: CDR1 SEHNR, CDR2 FQNEAQ (reference sequence). The CDR3 totals 17 residues.

This chain links TRBV5-1 with TRBJ2-1, with a possible D match to TRBD1 (7 bases). This CDR3 comprises 17 residues. V lost 1 base to trimming and J lost 0 bases, with 14 bases between them. CDR1 is SGHRS and CDR2 is YFSETQ in the germline V gene. This chain's CDR3 is CASSLWRGLDSYNEQFF. The CDR3 coding sequence is TGCGCCAGCAGCTTGTGGAGGGGGCTGGACTCCTACAATGAGCAGTTCTTC.